This T cell receptor beta chain was sequenced during a study of CD8 T cells in Susac syndrome. Notes on the study in general: Individuals included in the TCR sequencing and HLA analysis were acknowledged by the study to be relatively few in number. The total CD8+ repertoires yielded sixteen Susac-specific public clones and the CD8+ TEMRA repertoires yielded about five.

Details on this clonotype: Antigen unknown.

V was shortened by 3 bases and J by 6 bases, with 13 bases between the two germline ends. There are 13 residues in the CDR3. Germline V gives CDR1 SGDLS, CDR2 YYNGEE. Reverse transcription used roughly 0.5 to 1 ug RNA and random hexamers. TCRdb independently ran MiXCR on the immunoSEQ multiplex PCR reads; one entry per CDR3 protein. The top ten clones hold about 0.8% of a sample with about 53,000 distinct CDR3 sequences, approximately 95% of them seen once. The CD8+ and CD4+ T cells were negatively isolated, with the TEMRA cells enriched by FACS. Sequenced sample: CD8+ T cells from PBMCs. The chain has TRBV9 and TRBJ2-7; D unresolved. The source of this sequence is a human donor with Susac syndrome. CDR3 sequence: CASSAKPLGEQYF. The CDR3 DNA reads TGTGCCAGCAGCGCAAAACCCCTAGGCGAGCAGTACTTC.